The 31 T cell receptor beta chains reported below all come from one sample, sequenced in a study of CD8 T cell repertoires and HIV-1 epitope variants. Profiled with immunoSEQ multiplex PCR; TCRdb holds only in-frame clones, not every one. The sample holds about 5,000 clones; around 73% are singletons and the top ten take 40%. Their recognized antigens are unknown. The source material was cultured CD8+ T cells derived from PBMCs. The receptors derive from a male donor with HIV.

This sequence joins TRBV9 and TRBJ2-1; a possible D gene is TRBD1 (5 bases). There are 13 residues in the CDR3. The V gene's germline CDR1 is SGDLS and CDR2 YYNGEE. V lost 0 bases and J lost 6, with 7 bases in between. The CDR3 DNA is TGTGCCAGCAGCGTAGGACAGAGCAATGAGCAGTTCTTC. Encoded protein: CASSVGQSNEQFF.

This clone has more than one count but fewer than ten. The V call is TRBV6-1, the J call TRBJ1-1; perhaps TRBD1 as D (5 bases). Germline CDR1 and CDR2: MNHNS and SASEGT. Deletions cut 1 base from V and 6 bases from J, with 15 bases between. This CDR3 is 15 amino acids long. The CDR3 DNA sequence: TGTGCCAGCAGTGAAGTTGGAGGGGATATCGCTGAAGCTTTCTTT. It is translated as CASSEVGGDIAEAFF.

This rearrangement joins TRBV14 to TRBJ2-3; 7 positions match TRBD2. The V gene end was trimmed by 0 bases and the J gene end by 5 bases; junction bases not matched to a gene: 11. The CDR3 has 17 amino acids. Germline V gives CDR1 SGHDN, CDR2 FVKESK. CDR3 nucleotide sequence: TGTGCCAGCAGCCAAGATAGGAGGGAGGGCCGGGGAGATACGCAGTATTTT. Its translation: CASSQDRREGRGDTQYF.

This chain uses TRBV4-1 with TRBJ1-4; tentatively, D is TRBD1 (5 bases). Germline CDR1 and CDR2: MGHRA and YSYEKL. The V end was cut by 0 bases, the J end by 10 bases, with 15 bases between. The CDR3 has 15 residues. The CDR3 coding sequence is TGCGCCAGCAGCCAAGACGGGACCAGTACAGGAAAACTGTTTTTT. It encodes CASSQDGTSTGKLFF.

The chain joins TRBV25-1 to TRBJ2-7; TRBD2 agrees at 7 bases. Trimming cost V 10 bases and J 4 bases; bases outside gene matches: 10. The germline CDR1 and CDR2 sequences are MGHDK and SYGVNS. This CDR3 has 13 amino acids. The CDR3 here is CATGGASGYEQYF. DNA of the CDR3: TGTGCCACCGGAGGCGCTAGCGGTTACGAGCAGTACTTC.

The sample holds a few counts of this clone. This chain joins TRBV19 and TRBJ2-2; D is unclear. This CDR3 spans 11 amino acids. V was clipped by 9 bases and J by 6 bases, with 8 bases between them. CDR1 is LNHDA, CDR2 SQIVND, per germline (reference sequence). The chain's CDR3 is CASEFSGELFF. CDR3 sequence (DNA): TGTGCCAGCGAATTTTCCGGGGAGCTGTTTTTT.

The gene calls are TRBV5-8 and TRBJ2-1, with 9 bases identical to TRBD1. Looked up from germline, CDR1 is SGHTS and CDR2 is YDEGEE. After removal of 1 base from V and 15 bases from J, the junction contained 5 bases not matched to a gene. The CDR3 runs 12 residues. The CDR3 DNA is TGTGCCAGCAGCTTGTGGGACAGGGTTCCGTTCTTC. Translation gives CASSLWDRVPFF. Supplemented by reference TRBV5-8 and TRBJ2-1, the full variable domain reads EAGVTQSPTHLIKTRGQQATLRCSPISGHTSVYWYQQALGLGLQFLLWYDEGEERNRGNFPPRFSGRQFPNYSSELNVNALELEDSALYLCASSLWDRVPFFGPGTRLTVL.

About this clone: The junction does not match germline at one end; this may be a read error. This chain uses TRBV5-6 with TRBJ2-7; 9 bases fit TRBD1. Looked up from germline, CDR1 is SGHDT and CDR2 is YYEEEE. The CDR3 spans 14 residues. CDR3 in amino acids: CASSRDREWYDQYF. Written as DNA, the CDR3 is TGTGCCAGCAGCCGGGACAGGGAGTGGTACGACCAGTACTTC.

J is TRBJ2-1 and V is TRBV9; 14 bases match TRBD2. Trimming removed 4 bases from V and 5 bases from J; junction bases left unmatched: 5. This CDR3 spans 16 amino acids. Germline V gene lookup returns CDR1 SGDLS and CDR2 YYNGEE. The CDR3, as DNA: TGTGCCAGCAGCTCCCGACTAGCGGGAGGGGACAATGAGCAGTTCTTC. Protein: CASSSRLAGGDNEQFF.

This clone appeared a single time. CDR3 protein: CAAQAGGSYNEQFF. The CDR3 nucleotides read TGTGCCGCCCAGGCGGGGGGCTCCTACAATGAGCAGTTCTTC. The rearrangement links TRBV7-9 to TRBJ2-1; 8 bases fit TRBD2. The CDR3 spans 14 residues. Germline-derived CDR1 and CDR2 are SEHNR and FQNEAQ (reference sequence). The V segment lost 11 bases and the J segment 0 bases; nucleotides outside the gene matches: 6.

The chain links TRBV7-2 to TRBJ2-7, with D hard to call. The germline gives CDR1 SGHTA, CDR2 FQGNSA. Trimming left V 5 bases short and J 5 bases short, with 10 bases between. This CDR3 region has 12 residues. The CDR3 loop reads CASSTPLHEQYF. CDR3 nucleotides: TGTGCCAGCAGCACCCCTCTACACGAGCAGTACTTC.

The chain couples TRBV18 to TRBJ2-7, with unresolved D. Looked up from germline, CDR1 is KGHSH and CDR2 is LQKENI. The CDR3 spans 16 residues. Trimming pared 3 bases from V and 3 bases from J, leaving 18 bases between. The CDR3 loop is CASSPAFGSEYYEQYF. The CDR3 coding sequence is TGTGCCAGCTCACCCGCCTTCGGGTCAGAATACTACGAGCAGTACTTC.

This chain connects TRBV30 to TRBJ2-7; 12 nucleotides match TRBD1. Germline V CDR1 and CDR2: GTSNPN, SVGIG (reference sequence). V shed 3 bases and J 4 bases; nucleotides not matched to a gene: 4. CDR3 size: 14 residues. CDR3 loop: CAWSPGQGAYEQYF. The CDR3 DNA follows: TGTGCCTGGAGCCCGGGACAGGGGGCTTACGAGCAGTACTTC.

The V and J genes are TRBV29-1 and TRBJ2-1, with 11 bases identical to TRBD2. CDR1 is SQVTM, CDR2 ANQGSEA, per germline. Germline trimming cut 5 bases from V and 6 bases from J; bases unmatched to any gene: 9. This CDR3 is built from 15 residues. DNA for the CDR3: TGCAGCGTTCGTCAACTAGCGGGAGTGGGCAATGAGCAGTTCTTC. It yields the protein CSVRQLAGVGNEQFF.

The genes are TRBV5-1 and TRBJ2-5, with D possibly being TRBD1 (7 bases). Between the trimmed V and J ends, which lost 0 bases and 5 bases, there was a span of 20 bases. The V gene's germline CDR1 is SGHRS and CDR2 YFSETQ. The CDR3 covers 17 residues. CDR3 bases: TGCGCCAGCAGCTTGGCCATCGGAGGGGGCACGGGGGAGACCCAGTACTTC. Residues: CASSLAIGGGTGETQYF.

The gene calls are TRBV6-6 and TRBJ2-2; tentative D call: TRBD1 (6 bases). The germline V gene encodes CDR1 MNHNY and CDR2 SVGAGI (reference sequence). V was shortened by 6 bases and J by 4 bases, with 9 bases between the two germline ends. This CDR3 has 13 residues. The CDR3 DNA reads as TGTGCCAGCAGCTCGGACAGCACCGGGGAGCTGTTTTTT. This translates into CASSSDSTGELFF.

The sample holds one count of this clone. J is TRBJ1-2 and V is TRBV28; D call uncertain. There are 19 residues in the CDR3. V was clipped by 1 base and J by 0 bases, with 21 bases between them. Germline lookup yields CDR1 MDHEN and CDR2 SYDVKM. The DNA for the CDR3 is TGTGCCAGCAGTTTATTCGCCCTTAGCCCACAGTCTCCTAACTATGGCTACACCTTC. It is translated as CASSLFALSPQSPNYGYTF.

V gene TRBV18 combines with J gene TRBJ2-7; TRBD2 matches at 11 bases. V was pared by 3 bases and J by 7 bases, with 5 bases of the junction left unmatched. Germline V gives CDR1 KGHSH, CDR2 LQKENI. This CDR3 is built from 14 residues. CDR3 region: CASSPTGLADEQYF. CDR3 sequence (DNA): TGTGCCAGCTCACCGACGGGACTAGCGGATGAGCAGTACTTC.

The table lists this clone with a count of one. The genes are TRBV19 and TRBJ1-3; no firm D call. This CDR3 region has 13 residues. Germline CDR1 reads LNHDA; CDR2 reads SQIVND (reference sequence). V lost 6 bases, J lost 3 bases, and 9 bases lay in between. CDR3 in DNA: TGTGCCAGTAGGGCAGAGATTGGAAACACCATATATTTT. Protein product: CASRAEIGNTIYF.

This chain links TRBV5-6 with TRBJ2-3; D is undetermined. CDR1 is SGHDT and CDR2 is YYEEEE in the germline V gene. The V gene lost 2 bases and the J gene lost 5 bases, with 9 bases spanning the gap. The CDR3 is 13 residues long. DNA for the CDR3: TGTGCCAGCAGCTTCAACTATAAAGATACGCAGTATTTT. Translation gives CASSFNYKDTQYF.

V and J are TRBV15 and TRBJ1-1; 12 bases fit TRBD1. After removal of 5 bases from V and 5 bases from J, the junction contained 12 bases not matched to a gene. The CDR3 covers 17 residues. Germline CDR1 reads LNHNV; CDR2 reads YYDKDF (reference sequence). CDR3 sequence (DNA): TGTGCCACCAGCGGCTCATTCCGGGACAGGGGGCGTACTGAAGCTTTCTTT. Its translation: CATSGSFRDRGRTEAFF.

The chain is built from TRBV7-9 and TRBJ1-2, with 9 nucleotides matching TRBD1. The CDR3 runs 13 residues. Unmatched junction bases numbered 4, after V lost 5 bases and J lost 6 bases. The germline CDR1 and CDR2 sequences are SEHNR and FQNEAQ (reference sequence). CDR3 sequence: CASSQGQGNGYTF. The CDR3 DNA reads as TGTGCCAGCAGCCAAGGACAGGGGAATGGCTACACCTTC.

This chain connects TRBV18 to TRBJ2-5; TRBD2 matches at 8 bases. V dropped 4 bases and J dropped 5; count of bases not matched to a gene: 9. The CDR3 totals 15 residues. The germline gives CDR1 KGHSH, CDR2 LQKENI. This chain's CDR3 is CASSRERGGLETQYF. CDR3 DNA sequence: TGTGCCAGCTCACGAGAACGGGGGGGCCTGGAGACCCAGTACTTC.

J is TRBJ1-3 and V is TRBV27; no reliable D call. Germline V lookup: CDR1 MNHEY, CDR2 SMNVEV (reference sequence). Trimming took off 5 bases at V and 0 bases at J, with 11 bases between the two ends. This CDR3 spans 15 amino acids. CDR3: CASSADGYSGNTIYF. CDR3 sequence (DNA): TGTGCCAGCAGTGCGGACGGATACTCTGGAAACACCATATATTTT.

V gene TRBV7-8 combines with J gene TRBJ2-7, with 8 nucleotides matching TRBD1. CDR1 is SGHVS, CDR2 FQNEAQ, per germline. With 3 bases clipped from V and 3 bases from J, the junction kept 7 bases outside the gene matches. CDR3 size: 15 residues. CDR3: CASSFGQGTRYEQYF. The CDR3 DNA is TGTGCCAGCAGCTTTGGACAGGGAACACGCTACGAGCAGTACTTC.

The rearrangement uses TRBV28 and TRBJ2-4; 8 nucleotides align to TRBD1. CDR1 and CDR2 (germline): MDHEN, SYDVKM. Trimming at V came to 3 bases and at J to 7 bases, leaving 5 bases not matched to a gene. This CDR3 is built from 14 residues. The CDR3 loop is CASSLTRQGNIQYF. CDR3 coding DNA: TGTGCCAGCAGTTTGACGCGACAGGGGAACATTCAGTACTTC.

The rearrangement uses TRBV7-9 and TRBJ2-2; 7 bases map to TRBD1. The CDR3 sequence is 15 residues long. V lost 3 bases to trimming and J lost 6 bases; unmatched junction nucleotides: 7. Germline CDR1 and CDR2: SEHNR and FQNEAQ (reference sequence). The CDR3 spells CASSFSTGQAGELFF. In DNA form, the CDR3 reads TGTGCCAGCAGCTTCTCGACAGGGCAGGCCGGGGAGCTGTTTTTT.

For this clone: The junction and the germline gene differ at one end; a read error may be behind it. CDR3 DNA sequence: TGTGCCAGCAGTGACTCGACTAGCGGGAGCAATGAGCAGTTCTTC. Its translation: CASSDSTSGSNEQFF. The rearrangement links TRBV6-5 to TRBJ2-1; 12 positions agree with TRBD2. The germline V gene encodes CDR1 MNHEY and CDR2 SVGAGI. The CDR3 has 15 residues.

The chain employs TRBV7-9 and TRBJ2-1; D is unclear. Germline V gene sequence: CDR1 SEHNR, CDR2 FQNEAQ (reference sequence). The CDR3 contains 12 residues. Trimming left V 5 bases short and J 7 bases short, with 9 bases between. CDR3: CASSPLWNEQFF. Here the CDR3 DNA reads TGTGCCAGCAGCCCCCTCTGGAATGAGCAGTTCTTC.

The rearrangement uses TRBV15 and TRBJ1-2, with TRBD1 matching over 11 bases. CDR1 and CDR2 from the germline V gene are LNHNV and YYDKDF (reference sequence). The V segment lost 5 bases and the J segment 7 bases; nucleotides outside the gene matches: 9. This CDR3 is 15 amino acids long. The CDR3 loop is CATSERRTGGFGYTF. CDR3 DNA sequence: TGTGCCACCAGCGAACGACGGACAGGGGGCTTTGGCTACACCTTC.

V and J are TRBV25-1 and TRBJ1-2, with a possible D match to TRBD1 (6 bases). V was clipped by 2 bases and J by 8 bases, with 12 bases between them. Per the germline V gene, CDR1 is MGHDK and CDR2 is SYGVNS. This CDR3 has 13 amino acids. CDR3 sequence: CASSEPPGDGYTF. In nucleotides, the CDR3 is TGTGCCAGCAGTGAACCCCCAGGGGACGGCTACACCTTC.